This T cell receptor beta chain was recovered during a study of T cell repertoires in cytomegalovirus infection. Study at large: Public TCR beta signatures were indicative of both CMV infection and a matching HLA type. Study findings and constraints: Pooled public TCR beta family frequency picked out CMV carriers with the relevant HLA. CMV-specific TCR beta clonotypes restricted by HLA-C were the ones dominating the ex vivo response.

Per germline, CDR1 SGDLS and CDR2 YYNGEE. This CDR3 has 14 residues. V lost 4 bases and J lost 2; bases outside the gene matches: 3. This clonotype was counted between two and nine times. The target antigen is unknown. TCRdb itself ran the reads through MiXCR, one entry per CDR3 protein. Among around 100,000 distinct CDR3 sequences, more than 15% were seen once, and the ten largest hold 6.5% to 9.5%. This chain uses TRBV9 with TRBJ2-3, with 8 bases identical to TRBD2. This TCR was recovered from a human donor in good health (CMV status not recorded). Some clones in this sample may be carry-over from other donors' samples. The sample consisted of PBMCs. The CDR3 protein is CASSFSGATDTQYF. The CDR3 nucleotides read TGTGCCAGCAGCTTTAGCGGGGCCACAGATACGCAGTATTTT.